The 6 T cell receptor beta chains below come from one sample, sequenced in a study of T cells after yellow fever vaccination. TCRdb reanalysed the 5' RACE reads using MiXCR and keeps one entry per CDR3 protein. Here the sample spans a few hundred thousand distinct CDR3 sequences, around 10% being singletons. This specimen was CD4+ T cells sorted from PBMCs, taken 5 days after the yellow fever booster vaccination. These receptors were taken from a man in his late teens or twenties who received the YFV17D yellow fever vaccine.

This clonotype came up a few times. V gene TRBV5-1 combines with J gene TRBJ1-5; D perhaps matches TRBD1 (5 bases). Germline loops: CDR1 SGHRS, CDR2 YFSETQ. With 0 bases removed from V and 2 bases from J, the gap between germline ends came to 24 bases. The length of the CDR3 is 20 residues. Here the CDR3 reads CASSLALVFWGNSRNQPQHF. CDR3 nucleotides: TGCGCCAGCAGCTTGGCCTTAGTTTTTTGGGGGAATTCTCGCAATCAGCCCCAGCATTTT.

The chain couples TRBV15 to TRBJ2-7; maybe TRBD2 (7 bases). The CDR3 runs to 16 residues. V gave up 2 bases and J gave up 0 bases, with 14 bases separating them. The V gene's germline CDR1 is LNHNV and CDR2 YYDKDF (reference sequence). CDR3 coding DNA: TGTGCCACCAGCAGATCCGCGGGGGCTTTCTCCTACGAGCAGTACTTC. This gives the protein CATSRSAGAFSYEQYF. Full variable domain (remainder filled in from reference TRBV15 and TRBJ2-7): DAMVIQNPRYQVTQFGKPVTLSCSQTLNHNVMYWYQQKSSQAPKLLFHYYDKDFNNEADTPDNFQSRRPNTSFCFLDIRSPGLGDTAMYLCATSRSAGAFSYEQYFGPGTRLTVT.

This clonotype showed up just a few times. CDR3 residues: CASSLMVGGDVNEQFF. CDR3 DNA sequence: TGCGCCAGCAGCTTGATGGTCGGGGGGGATGTCAATGAGCAGTTCTTC. The rearrangement links TRBV5-1 to TRBJ2-1; 8 bases agree with TRBD2. CDR1 and CDR2 from the germline V gene are SGHRS and YFSETQ. There are 16 residues in the CDR3. V dropped 1 base and J dropped 6; count of bases not matched to a gene: 9.

J is TRBJ2-1 and V is TRBV18; 12 bases fit TRBD2. There are 16 residues in the CDR3. J was trimmed by 6 bases and V by 0 bases; bases with no gene match: 3. The germline V gene encodes CDR1 KGHSH and CDR2 LQKENI. CDR3 sequence (DNA): TGTGCCAGCTCACCACCGACTAGCGGGGGAGGCAATGAGCAGTTCTTC. Its protein is CASSPPTSGGGNEQFF.

The chain joins TRBV27 to TRBJ2-1; TRBD2 is a possible D gene (5 bases). CDR3 length: 14 residues. The V end was cut by 4 bases, the J end by 8 bases, with 15 bases between. Germline V gene data show CDR1 as MNHEY and CDR2 as SMNVEV (reference sequence). As DNA, the CDR3 is TGTGCCAGCAGTTCTAGGCTAGCTGGACATGAGCAGTTCTTC. Encoded protein: CASSSRLAGHEQFF.

In this sample, this clonotype turned up a few times. This rearrangement joins TRBV6-2 or TRBV6-3 to TRBJ2-1; D call uncertain. The CDR3 sequence is 17 residues long. With 0 bases removed from V and 2 bases from J, the gap between germline ends came to 14 bases. Germline CDR1 and CDR2: MNHEY and SVGEGT. Here the CDR3 reads CASSYSMGRPTYNEQFF. The CDR3 DNA is TGTGCCAGCAGTTACTCGATGGGCAGGCCAACCTACAATGAGCAGTTCTTC.